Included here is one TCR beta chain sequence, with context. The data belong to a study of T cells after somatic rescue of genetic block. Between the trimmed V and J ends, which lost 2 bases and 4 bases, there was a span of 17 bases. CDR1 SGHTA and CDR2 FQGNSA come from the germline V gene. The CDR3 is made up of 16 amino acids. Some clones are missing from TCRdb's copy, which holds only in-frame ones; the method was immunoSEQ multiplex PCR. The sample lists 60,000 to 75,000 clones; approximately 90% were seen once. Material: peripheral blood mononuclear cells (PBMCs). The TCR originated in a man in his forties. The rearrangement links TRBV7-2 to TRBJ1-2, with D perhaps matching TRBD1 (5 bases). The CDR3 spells CASSLFAGRLGYGYTF. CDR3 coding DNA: TGTGCCAGCAGCTTATTCGCAGGGAGGTTGGGCTATGGCTACACCTTC. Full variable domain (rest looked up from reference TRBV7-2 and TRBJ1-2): GAGVSQSPSNKVTEKGKDVELRCDPISGHTALYWYRQSLGQGLEFLIYFQGNSAPDKSGLPSDRFSAERTGGSVSTLTIQRTQQEDSAVYLCASSLFAGRLGYGYTFGSGTRLTVV.